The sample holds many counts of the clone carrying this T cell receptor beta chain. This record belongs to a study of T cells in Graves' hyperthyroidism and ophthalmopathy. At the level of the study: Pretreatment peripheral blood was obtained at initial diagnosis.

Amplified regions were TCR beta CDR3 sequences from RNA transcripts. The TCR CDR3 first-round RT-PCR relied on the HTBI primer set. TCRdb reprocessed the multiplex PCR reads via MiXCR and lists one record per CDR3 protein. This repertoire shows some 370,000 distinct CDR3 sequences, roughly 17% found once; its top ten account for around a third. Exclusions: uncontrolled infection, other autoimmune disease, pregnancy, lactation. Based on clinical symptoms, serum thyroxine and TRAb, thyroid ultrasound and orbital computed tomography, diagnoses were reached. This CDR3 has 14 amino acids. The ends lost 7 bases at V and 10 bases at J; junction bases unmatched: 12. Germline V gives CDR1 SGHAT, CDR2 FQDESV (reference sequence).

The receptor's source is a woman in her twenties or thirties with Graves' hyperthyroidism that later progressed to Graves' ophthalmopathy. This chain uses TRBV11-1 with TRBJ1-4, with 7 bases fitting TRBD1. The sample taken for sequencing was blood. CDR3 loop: CASTPDTGARKLFF. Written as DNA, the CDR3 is TGTGCCAGCACACCGGACACAGGGGCAAGAAAACTGTTTTTT.